This entry describes one T cell receptor (beta chain). Germline loops: CDR1 MNHEY, CDR2 SVGAGI. The V end was cut by 2 bases, the J end by 2 bases, with 15 bases between. The CDR3 length is 16 residues. These data belong to a study of T cell responses to AZD1222 COVID-19 vaccine. The protocol was immunoSEQ multiplex PCR, while the TCRdb copy is restricted to in-frame clones and leaves out a portion. The table includes some 74,000 clones, nearly 90% detected once. The clonotype comes from an adult who received the AZD1222 COVID-19 vaccine. This chain connects TRBV6-5 to TRBJ2-5; either TRBD1 or TRBD2 may fit D (5 bases each). Sample: peripheral blood, taken 28 days after the second AZD1222 dose. The CDR3 DNA reads as TGTGCCAGCAGTTACCCACGGGGCACCAAACAAGAGACCCAGTACTTC. Protein sequence: CASSYPRGTKQETQYF.